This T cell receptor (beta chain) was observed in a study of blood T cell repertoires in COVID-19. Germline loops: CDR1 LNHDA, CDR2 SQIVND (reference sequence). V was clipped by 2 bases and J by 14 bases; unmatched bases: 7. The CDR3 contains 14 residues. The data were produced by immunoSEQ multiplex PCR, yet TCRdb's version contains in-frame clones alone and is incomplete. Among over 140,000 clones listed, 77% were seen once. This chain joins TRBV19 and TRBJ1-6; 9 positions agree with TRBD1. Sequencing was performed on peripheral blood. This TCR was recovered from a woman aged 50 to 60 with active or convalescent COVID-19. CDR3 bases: TGTGCCAGTAGTATACTAGGGACAGGGAACACCCTCCACTTT. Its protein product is CASSILGTGNTLHF.